These T cell receptor beta chains were read from a single sample in a study of PD-1 blockade in classical Hodgkin lymphoma. Here immunoSEQ multiplex PCR was the method, and the copy in TCRdb shows in-frame clones only, minus some. The sample carries approximately 100,000 clones, roughly 91% recorded once. Sample: peripheral blood mononuclear cells (PBMCs), taken before the second cycle of nivolumab. The source is a human donor with classical Hodgkin lymphoma. Both conserved end residues are part of each CDR3. The D gene is left open where the match is weak. Clone size appears in some rows only: once, few, many, or a class for an expanded clone.

TRBJ2-3 TRBV19 TRBD2 - TGTGCCAGTAGTATTCTCGGGGCGGGGGGCACAGATACGCAGTATTTT CASSILGAGGTDTQYF
TRBJ2-6 TRBV19 TRBD2 - TGTGCCAGTAGTATCCCAGGGAGGGTCTATTCTGGGGCCAACGTCCTGACTTTC CASSIPGRVYSGANVLTF
TRBJ2-2 TRBV19 TRBD2 - TGTGCCAGTAGTCCAAGGCGGCTAGCGGGGGAGATGAACACCGGGGAGCTGTTTTTT CASSPRRLAGEMNTGELFF
TRBJ1-3 TRBV2 TRBD1 - TGTGCCAGCTCCGGGACAGCCGGAAACACCATATATTTT CASSGTAGNTIYF
TRBJ1-1 TRBV7-3 TRBD1 - TGTGCCAGCAGCCGCGACAGGGGAGGCACTGAAGCTTTCTTT CASSRDRGGTEAFF
TRBJ2-1 TRBV5-5 - - TGTGCCAGCATGACTAGCTCCTACAATGAGCAGTTCTTC CASMTSSYNEQFF
TRBJ2-5 TRBV27 - - TGTGCCAGCAGTTTGGAACATACCCAAGAGACCCAGTACTTC CASSLEHTQETQYF
TRBJ2-1 TRBV11-1 - - TGTGCCAGCAGCTTAGACCGACACCGTGAGCAGTTCTTC CASSLDRHREQFF
TRBJ1-1 TRBV19 - - TGTGCCAGTAGTATCCGGGACAAGAACACTGAAGCTTTCTTT CASSIRDKNTEAFF
TRBJ2-3 TRBV29-1 TRBD2 - TGCAGCGTTGCCCCCCGGGCGGGGGGCCACGGGGATACGCAGTATTTT CSVAPRAGGHGDTQYF
TRBJ2-1 TRBV4-2 TRBD2 - TGTGCCAGCAGCCAACAGGGGTTCACTAGCGGGATCTACAATGAGCAGTTCTTC CASSQQGFTSGIYNEQFF
TRBJ2-7 TRBV4-2 - - TGTGCCAGCAGCCAAGAAGGTCACAGGGCCTACGAGCAGTACTTC CASSQEGHRAYEQYF
TRBJ1-2 TRBV10-3 TRBD1 once TGTGCCATCAGTGAAACGTACCTTACCGGGACAGGGCTGGAGGGCTACACCTTC CAISETYLTGTGLEGYTF
TRBJ1-5 TRBV29-1 - - TGCAGCGTTGGTTACGACGGTCAGCCCCAGCATTTT CSVGYDGQPQHF
TRBJ2-1 TRBV19 - once TGTGCCACCACTAGTGGTGGCCTTAGTGAGCAGTTCTTC CATTSGGLSEQFF
TRBJ1-2 TRBV27 - - TGTGCCAGCAGCTTGACAGGAACCTTTATCGGCTACACCTTC CASSLTGTFIGYTF
TRBJ2-1 TRBV11-3 TRBD2 - TGTGCCAGCAGCCCCCTCAGCGGGGGGTCGTACAATGAGCAGTTCTTC CASSPLSGGSYNEQFF
TRBJ1-5 TRBV19 - - TGTGCCAGTAGTAAAGGGAGGTACTATAGCAATCAGCCCCAGCATTTT CASSKGRYYSNQPQHF
TRBJ1-3 TRBV30 - - TGTGCCTGGAGTGTGGGGGGCCCTCCTGGAAACACCATATATTTT CAWSVGGPPGNTIYF
TRBJ2-7 TRBV15 - - TGTGCCACCAGCAGAGAGGTTGGACCGATCTTCTCCTACGAGCAGTACTTC CATSREVGPIFSYEQYF
TRBJ2-1 TRBV6-5 - - TGTGCCAGCAGTGGCGGACAAGTGGGGGCTGAGCAGTTCTTC CASSGGQVGAEQFF
TRBJ1-5 TRBV14 - - TGTGCCAGCAGCCCAGACGTCTGGCCTTGGGGCAATCAGCCCCAGCATTTT CASSPDVWPWGNQPQHF